The TCR beta chain described here comes from a study of T cell clonality in common variable immunodeficiency. Points from the study as a whole: Authors noted CVID clonality's cause needs subpopulation repertoire sequencing. Fewer deletions and N-nucleotide insertions were reportedly seen in common variable immunodeficiency TCR beta sequences.

Some clones are missing from TCRdb's copy, which holds only in-frame ones; the method was immunoSEQ multiplex PCR. The sample was found to contain fewer than 15,000 clones, and every one recurs. This clone was counted between two and nine times. The antigen is unknown. The missing CDR3 end, 3 residues past where the read stops, is filled in from the germline J gene. Heparinized whole blood, about 5 to 9 ml, came from each donor. V trimming: 2 bases; J trimming: 2 bases; junction bases outside the gene matches: 7. This CDR3 is 15 amino acids long. Germline CDR1 and CDR2: GTSNPN and SVGIG (reference sequence).

The V and J genes are TRBV30 and TRBJ2-3, with 7 bases aligning to TRBD2. This TCR was recovered from a human donor with common variable immunodeficiency. The sequenced sample consisted of peripheral blood mononuclear cells. CDR3 sequence: CAWSLGGGYTDTQYF. The covered CDR3 bases are TGTGCCTGGAGTTTGGGGGGGGGTTACACAGATACG.